These 27 T cell receptor beta chains were all obtained from the same sample, sequenced in a study of regulatory T cells in long-lasting Graves disease. Construction of the TCR beta libraries employed iRepertoire HTBI primers in conjunction with Arm-PCR of CDR3 regions. Using its own MiXCR run on the multiplex PCR reads, TCRdb lists one record per CDR3 protein. Of some 450,000 distinct CDR3 sequences listed, around 22% were seen once; the top ten hold over 25%. Documented time point: persistent/refractory GD, antithyroid drugs over 5 years with positive TRAb. Researchers made the TCR library from RNA that was extracted from PBMCs. Sequences were derived from peripheral blood mononuclear cells (PBMCs), sampled when the disease was refractory, from a patient treated with antithyroid drugs. These receptors were obtained from a female donor with Graves disease.

V usage is TRBV6-2 or TRBV6-3 and J usage is TRBJ2-7, with a tentative D call TRBD1 (5 bases). Germline CDR1 reads MNHEY; CDR2 reads SVGEGT. CDR3 size: 16 residues. V gave up 2 bases and J gave up 4 bases, with 18 bases separating them. Here the CDR3 reads CASSYIPWGAGYEQYF. The CDR3 DNA follows: TGTGCCAGCAGTTACATCCCGTGGGGCGCTGGGTACGAGCAGTACTTC.

This clonotype was counted a few times. The chain carries TRBV24-1 and TRBJ2-5; TRBD1 aligns across 8 bases. There are 14 residues in the CDR3. Per the germline V gene, CDR1 is KGHDR and CDR2 is SFDVKD. Germline trimming cut 6 bases from V and 1 base from J; bases unmatched to any gene: 3. CDR3 amino acids: CATSSQGAQETQYF. The DNA of the CDR3 is TGTGCCACCAGTAGTCAGGGGGCCCAAGAGACCCAGTACTTC.

This clonotype was counted between two and nine times. The conserved final phenylalanine or tryptophan is absent from the CDR3, which likely points to a read error. The chain recombines TRBV11-2 with TRBJ2-7; D gene ambiguous. This CDR3 contains 12 residues. V lost 3 bases, J lost 2 bases, and 5 bases lay in between. Germline-derived CDR1 and CDR2 are SGHAT and FQNNGV. DNA for the CDR3: TGTGCCAGCAGCTTGAGCGCCTACGAGCAGTACCTC. Its translation is CASSLSAYEQYL.

In this sample, this clonotype turned up many times. The chain links TRBV29-1 to TRBJ2-4, with D maybe TRBD2 (6 bases). Germline CDR1 and CDR2: SQVTM and ANQGSEA. With 7 bases removed from V and 2 bases from J, the gap between germline ends came to 18 bases. CDR3 length equals 15 residues. CDR3 loop: CSARHAGGTKNIQYF. In nucleotides, the CDR3 is TGCAGCGCCCGTCATGCTGGGGGGACCAAAAACATTCAGTACTTC.

V is TRBV7-2 and J is TRBJ2-1; TRBD2 might be the D (6 bases). The CDR3 consists of 13 residues. Trimming left V 4 bases short and J 10 bases short, with 14 bases between. Per the germline V gene, CDR1 is SGHTA and CDR2 is FQGNSA. For the CDR3, the DNA is TGTGCCAGCAGCTCGGCTGGCGGGAACGAGCAGTTCTTC. Its protein product is CASSSAGGNEQFF.

V is TRBV4-3 and J is TRBJ2-7; D gene unclear. The V gene's germline CDR1 is LGHNA and CDR2 YSLEER. CDR3 length: 16 residues. V lost 0 bases and J 3 bases, leaving 15 bases between the germline ends. The CDR3 DNA is TGCGCCAGCAGCCAAGATCGCCGACCTAAGGGCTACGAGCAGTACTTC. Encoded protein: CASSQDRRPKGYEQYF.

This clonotype was counted only a few times. The CDR3 region is CASSHRDRVQPQHF. The CDR3 DNA reads as TGTGCCAGCAGCCACCGGGACAGGGTACAGCCCCAGCATTTT. The chain carries TRBV6-1 and TRBJ1-5; 9 bases match TRBD1. Trimming removed 6 bases from V and 7 bases from J; junction bases left unmatched: 7. This CDR3 spans 14 amino acids. Germline CDR1 reads MNHNS; CDR2 reads SASEGT.

The sample holds many counts of this clonotype. This sequence joins TRBV28 and TRBJ2-5, with 8 positions matching TRBD1. V gave up 3 bases and J gave up 4 bases; unmatched junction bases: 4. Germline lookup yields CDR1 MDHEN and CDR2 SYDVKM. This CDR3 has 14 amino acids. CDR3 bases: TGTGCCAGCAGTTTGATGGACAGGGTAGAGACCCAGTACTTC. The encoded protein is CASSLMDRVETQYF.

This clonotype was seen a few times. The V and J genes are TRBV15 and TRBJ2-5; 11 nucleotides align to TRBD1. Germline CDR1 and CDR2: LNHNV and YYDKDF (reference sequence). V shed 1 base and J 5 bases; nucleotides not matched to a gene: 6. This CDR3 region has 16 residues. CDR3 sequence: CATSRGTGGLRETQYF. CDR3 nucleotide sequence: TGTGCCACCAGCAGAGGGACAGGGGGCTTACGGGAGACCCAGTACTTC.

In its sample, this clonotype was seen a few times. V is TRBV28 and J is TRBJ1-3; the D is unclear. With 6 bases removed from V and 0 bases from J, the gap between germline ends came to 9 bases. The germline CDR1 and CDR2 sequences are MDHEN and SYDVKM. This CDR3 region has 14 residues. CDR3 bases: TGTGCCAGCAGATCCCTAAACTCTGGAAACACCATATATTTT. Translation: CASRSLNSGNTIYF.

Concerning this clonotype: At one end, the junction sequence differs from germline, possibly due to a read error. V is TRBV20-1 and J is TRBJ2-5; D is unclear. This CDR3 spans 12 amino acids. Germline CDR1 DFQATT, CDR2 SNEGSKA (reference sequence). Written as DNA, the CDR3 is TGCAGTGTTAGAGCCCACCAAGAGACCCAGTACTTC. Translated, it gives CSVRAHQETQYF.

This clonotype has ten or more counts. The chain carries TRBV2 and TRBJ2-7; D could derive from TRBD1 or TRBD2 (5 bases each). CDR3 length equals 14 residues. Germline CDR1 reads SNHLY; CDR2 reads FYNNEI. V dropped 3 bases and J dropped 6 bases, with 15 bases sitting between them. The CDR3 reads CASSEYVRDGEQYF. For the CDR3, the DNA is TGTGCCAGCAGTGAGTATGTCAGGGACGGCGAGCAGTACTTC.

This clonotype was seen ten or more times. The chain joins TRBV12-3 or TRBV12-4 to TRBJ2-7; maybe TRBD2 (6 bases). V lost 5 bases and J lost 2, with 19 bases in between. This CDR3 region has 16 residues. The CDR3 sequence is CASSLQTGVGPYEQYF. DNA for the CDR3: TGTGCCAGCAGTCTGCAGACGGGGGTGGGCCCCTACGAGCAGTACTTC.

This clonotype was detected a few times. The V call is TRBV19, the J call TRBJ2-5, with TRBD2 matching 9 bases. CDR1 is LNHDA and CDR2 is SQIVND in the germline V gene (reference sequence). V was pared by 3 bases and J by 5 bases, with 7 bases of the junction left unmatched. The length of the CDR3 is 15 residues. The CDR3 sequence is CASSILAGYVETQYF. In nucleotides, the CDR3 is TGTGCCAGTAGTATCCTAGCGGGATACGTCGAGACCCAGTACTTC.

Many counts were recorded for this clonotype. It is unclear where the CDR3 begins or ends on the DNA, so no DNA is shown, and the CDR3 is as TCRdb lists it. The chain couples TRBV7-6 to TRBJ1-1. The CDR3 has 15 amino acids, counting both end residues. Germline CDR1 is SGHVS and CDR2 is FNYEAQ. The CDR3 here is CAPVGIKYRCTEAFF.

The V gene is TRBV10-3, the J gene TRBJ1-1, with D hard to call. V was shortened by 7 bases and J by 4 bases, with 13 bases between the two germline ends. Germline-derived CDR1 and CDR2 are ENHRY and SYGVKD. The CDR3 contains 13 residues. CDR3 bases: TGTGCCATCAACACGGGTGTGGGCACTGAAGCTTTCTTT. Its translation is CAINTGVGTEAFF.

The chain combines TRBV9 with TRBJ1-2, with TRBD1 matching 10 bases. Germline values: CDR1 SGDLS, CDR2 YYNGEE. The CDR3 sequence is 17 residues long. V gave up 3 bases and J gave up 8 bases; unmatched junction bases: 16. In DNA, the CDR3 is TGTGCCAGCAGCGCGGAGGAGACAGGGGGCATGTTTAAGGGCTACACCTTC. Translating gives CASSAEETGGMFKGYTF.

Only one count was recorded for this clonotype. This chain joins TRBV19 and TRBJ2-1; D ambiguous. The CDR3 has 17 residues. Germline values: CDR1 LNHDA, CDR2 SQIVND (reference sequence). The V gene lost 7 bases and the J gene lost 5 bases, with 24 bases spanning the gap. This chain's CDR3 is CASKSSAILTSNNEQFF. In DNA, the CDR3 is TGTGCCAGTAAGAGCAGCGCAATTCTCACAAGCAACAATGAGCAGTTCTTC.

This clonotype was picked up many times. V is TRBV5-1 and J is TRBJ2-4, with 9 bases lining up with TRBD1. This CDR3 comprises 13 residues. Per the germline V gene, CDR1 is SGHRS and CDR2 is YFSETQ. The V segment lost 3 bases and the J segment 6 bases; nucleotides outside the gene matches: 1. The CDR3 protein is CASSSTGGNIQYF. CDR3 bases: TGCGCCAGCAGCTCGACAGGGGGAAACATTCAGTACTTC.

This clonotype has a handful of counts. The J gene is TRBJ2-5, the V gene TRBV29-1; D tentatively reads TRBD1 or TRBD2 (6 bases each). Trimming took 6 bases from V and 2 from J, leaving 10 bases between them. Germline assignment: CDR1 SQVTM and CDR2 ANQGSEA. This CDR3 is built from 12 residues. The CDR3 loop reads CSVQGTQETQYF. The CDR3, as DNA: TGCAGCGTCCAGGGGACTCAAGAGACCCAGTACTTC.

This clonotype turned up a few times. Being one base from a much bigger clone, this may be a read error. The V and J genes are TRBV12-3 or TRBV12-4 and TRBJ2-2, with TRBD2 as a possible D gene (5 bases). CDR3 length: 15 residues. CDR3 residues: CASSSRLMGTGELLF. The CDR3 nucleotides are TGTGCCAGCAGTTCCAGGTTGATGGGAACCGGGGAGCTGTTGTTT.

This clonotype was counted at least ten times. The rearrangement uses TRBV12-3 or TRBV12-4 and TRBJ2-4, with TRBD2 matching over 9 bases. The CDR3 runs 15 residues. V was pared by 7 bases and J by 8 bases, with 12 bases of the junction left unmatched. As DNA, the CDR3 is TGTGCCAGCAACTCGCCGAGCGGGAGGTCGGACATTCAGTACTTC. This encodes CASNSPSGRSDIQYF.

This chain uses TRBV15 with TRBJ1-4; D call uncertain. With 4 bases removed from V and 5 bases from J, the gap between germline ends came to 14 bases. Germline-derived CDR1 and CDR2 are LNHNV and YYDKDF (reference sequence). This CDR3 is 15 amino acids long. The CDR3 region is CATSIEPAPNEKLFF. The CDR3 coding sequence is TGTGCCACCAGCATCGAGCCAGCCCCAAATGAAAAACTGTTTTTT.

The sample holds many counts of this clonotype. Here the CDR3 reads CASSPLGREAFF. Written as DNA, the CDR3 is TGTGCCAGCAGTCCCCTCGGCCGCGAAGCTTTCTTT. The rearrangement uses TRBV28 and TRBJ1-1; no reliable D call. CDR1 and CDR2 (germline): MDHEN, SYDVKM. The V end lost 5 bases, the J end lost 8 bases, and 12 bases lay between the germline ends. This CDR3 is 12 amino acids long.

This clonotype was detected a few times. The rearrangement links TRBV12-3 or TRBV12-4 to TRBJ2-7; tentatively, D is TRBD1 or TRBD2 (5 bases each). There are 14 residues in the CDR3. The germline V and J ends were trimmed by 5 bases and 3 bases, with 14 bases remaining between them. Here the CDR3 reads CASSLLGRFYEQYF. The CDR3 nucleotides read TGTGCCAGCAGTCTCCTGGGACGGTTCTACGAGCAGTACTTC.

This clonotype appeared many times. Here the CDR3 reads CASSDRRSTEAFF. CDR3 bases: TGTGCCAGCAGCGACAGGAGGAGCACTGAAGCTTTCTTT. V usage is TRBV2 and J usage is TRBJ1-1, with a tentative D call TRBD1 (6 bases). There are 13 residues in the CDR3. In germline, CDR1 is SNHLY, CDR2 FYNNEI. With 6 bases removed from V and 4 bases from J, the gap between germline ends came to 12 bases.

Comments on this clonotype: A far larger clone is just one base off, so this is likely a read error. The chain has TRBV19 and TRBJ2-6, with 7 bases aligning to TRBD2. CDR1 is LNHDA and CDR2 is SQIVND in the germline V gene (reference sequence). V lost 11 bases and J lost 1; bases outside the gene matches: 11. This CDR3 has 16 amino acids. CDR3 loop: CARSRGSVSGANVLTF. The CDR3 DNA sequence: TGTGCCCGGAGTCGCGGGAGCGTTTCTGGGGCCAACGTCCTGACTTTC.